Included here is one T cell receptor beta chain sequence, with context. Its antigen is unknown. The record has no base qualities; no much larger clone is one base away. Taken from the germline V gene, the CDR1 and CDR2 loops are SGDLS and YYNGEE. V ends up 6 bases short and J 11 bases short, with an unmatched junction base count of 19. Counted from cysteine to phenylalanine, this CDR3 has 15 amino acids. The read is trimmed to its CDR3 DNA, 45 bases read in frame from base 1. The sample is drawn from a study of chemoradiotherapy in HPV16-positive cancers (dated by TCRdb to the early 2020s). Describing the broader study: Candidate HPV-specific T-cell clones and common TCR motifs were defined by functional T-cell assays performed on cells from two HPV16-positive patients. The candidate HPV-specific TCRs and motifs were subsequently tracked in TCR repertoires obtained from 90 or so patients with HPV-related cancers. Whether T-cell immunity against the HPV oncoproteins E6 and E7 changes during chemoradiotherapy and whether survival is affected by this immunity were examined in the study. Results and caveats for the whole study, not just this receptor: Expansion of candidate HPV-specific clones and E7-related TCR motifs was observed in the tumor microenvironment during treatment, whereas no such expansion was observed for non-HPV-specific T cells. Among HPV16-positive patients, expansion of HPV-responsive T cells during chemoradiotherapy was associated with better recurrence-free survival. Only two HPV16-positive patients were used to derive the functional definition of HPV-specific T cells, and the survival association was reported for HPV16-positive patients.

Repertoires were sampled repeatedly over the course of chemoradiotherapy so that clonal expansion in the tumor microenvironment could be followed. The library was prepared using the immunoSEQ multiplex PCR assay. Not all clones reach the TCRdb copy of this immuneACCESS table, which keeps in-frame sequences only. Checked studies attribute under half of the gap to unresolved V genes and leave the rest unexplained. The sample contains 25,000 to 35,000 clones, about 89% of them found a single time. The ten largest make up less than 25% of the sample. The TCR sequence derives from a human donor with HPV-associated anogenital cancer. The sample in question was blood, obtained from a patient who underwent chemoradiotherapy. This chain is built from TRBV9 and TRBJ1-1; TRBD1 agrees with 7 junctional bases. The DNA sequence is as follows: TGTGCCAGCACCGATTTCAGAGGAGAGGGGGCAAGGGCTTTCTTT. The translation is CASTDFRGEGARAFF.